This T cell receptor (beta chain) comes out of a study of T cells after yellow fever vaccination. With 6 bases removed from V and 8 bases from J, the gap between germline ends came to 8 bases. CDR3 length: 11 residues. This clonotype was detected only a few times. As yet, its antigen is unknown. The study, taken as a whole, reports: At about 97% for CD4 and about 91% for CD8, most primary-vaccination clones showed up again after the booster.

From the 5' RACE reads, TCRdb called clonotypes with MiXCR, one entry per CDR3 protein. The sample holds roughly 340,000 distinct CDR3 sequences, more than 8.5% seen once. The sequence was collected from a man younger than 35 who received the YFV17D yellow fever vaccine. Source: PBMCs, taken on the day of the first yellow fever vaccination. The V and J genes are TRBV12-3 or TRBV12-4 and TRBJ2-4, with D unclear. This chain's CDR3 is CASREVDIQYF. The CDR3 bases are TGTGCCAGCAGAGAAGTGGACATTCAGTACTTC.